This entry is about one TCR beta chain. This clone was counted only a few times. It has no known antigen specificity. Base qualities are not at hand, and no much larger clone is one base apart. This entry belongs to a study of OX40 agonist ivuxolimab in advanced cancers. Turning to the overall study: Ivuxolimab was a fully human IgG2 agonistic monoclonal antibody targeting the costimulatory receptor OX40 (CD134). The paper describes the monotherapy dose-escalation part (N of about 54 patients) of the phase I trial of ivuxolimab. Peripheral TCRbeta sequencing aimed to test whether ivuxolimab altered TCR sequence diversity and caused clonal T-cell expansion. Partial responses occurred in three dose-escalation patients: two with cutaneous melanoma and one with hepatocellular carcinoma. Of the 50 to 55 patients in dose escalation, around 20 had hepatocellular carcinoma, about 15 had melanoma, 9 had renal cell carcinoma and 9 had head and neck cancer. The dose-escalation cohort was roughly 80% male with a mean age of approximately 60 years, ranging from 23 to 79. Prior anti-PD-1, anti-PD-L1 or anti-CTLA-4 therapy was permitted, and approximately 41% of dose-escalation patients had received checkpoint inhibitors. Intravenous ivuxolimab was administered to patients every 2 weeks at six dose levels: 0.01, 0.1, 0.3, 1.5, 3 and 10 mg/kg.

The trial excluded patients who had a history of autoimmune disease or were on systemic immunosuppression. Peripheral blood for TCR sequencing was drawn from every dose cohort at baseline, at cycle 4 day 1 and at cycle 7 day 1. The samples were drawn from a first-in-human, open-label, multicenter phase I dose-escalation trial of ivuxolimab. Adults with locally advanced or metastatic head and neck squamous cell, hepatocellular, melanoma or renal cell carcinoma were enrolled in the trial. CD4+ and CD8+ T cells were sorted separately from peripheral blood before TCR sequencing. Genomic DNA was extracted from sorted cells for sequencing of the TCRbeta CDR3 region. The immunoSEQ Assay was used to sequence the TCRbeta CDR3 regions. The clones in this table, taken by TCRdb from immuneACCESS, are in-frame only. Not every clone is retained; where verified, under half of the shortfall comes from an unresolved V gene, and the cause of the rest is unknown. In this sample the table shows some 51,000 clones, roughly 80% of which occur a single time. Together, the top ten hold approximately 2% of the sample.

What the research found in general, with its limitations: After ivuxolimab, more expanded clones were found on average in CD8+ T cells than in CD4+ T cells. In the 0.1-3.0 mg/kg groups, partial responders were among the patients with the lowest normalized peripheral clonal expansion, particularly in CD8+ T cells. The antigen specificity of the peripheral T cells that underwent clonal expansion was not determined. At doses from 0.1 to 3.0 mg/kg, clonal expansion was seen in both CD4+ and CD8+ blood T cells between baseline and week 6. Low levels of normalized T-cell clonal expansion were also seen in some patients who did not respond.

The sequences come from CD4+ or CD8+ T cells sorted from blood, collected in a trial of the OX40 agonist ivuxolimab. This TCR derives from an adult with an advanced solid tumor such as melanoma, head and neck, liver or kidney cancer.

The DNA is as follows: TGTGCCAGCAGCAAAGGGTGGACTAGCGGGAGTGGTGAGCAGTTCTTC. Its coded protein is CASSKGWTSGSGEQFF. The chain links TRBV21-1 with TRBJ2-1; the DNA was not used to check the table's D call, TRBD2. TRBV21-1 is assigned pseudogene status. From the cysteine through the phenylalanine, the CDR3 covers 16 amino acids. Only the CDR3 part of the read is kept: 48 bases, read in frame from the first base.